Given below is one T cell receptor (beta chain) in context. TCRdb re-called the 5' RACE reads through MiXCR, storing one row per CDR3 protein. The sample has fewer than 30,000 distinct CDR3 sequences; 5% to 7% are singletons. V was shortened by 5 bases and J by 4 bases, with 11 bases between the two germline ends. Germline V gene lookup returns CDR1 SGHTA and CDR2 FQGTGA. CDR3 size: 13 residues. The record originates from a study of neurological immune-mediated disorders. The rearrangement links TRBV7-3 to TRBJ1-2; D possibly corresponds to TRBD1 (6 bases). Material: PBMCs. This TCR was sampled from a woman aged 40 to 50 in good health. The CDR3, as DNA: TGTGCCAGCAGCCCCGGACAGAGCTATGGCTACACCTTC. Residues: CASSPGQSYGYTF.